This record looks at one T cell receptor (beta chain) sequence and its context. Assay used: immunoSEQ multiplex PCR; TCRdb lists only in-frame clones, some missing. The sample lists about 270,000 clones; approximately 91% were seen once. The data are from a study of blood T cell repertoires in COVID-19. Trimming at V came to 5 bases and at J to 0 bases, leaving 7 bases not matched to a gene. In germline, CDR1 is LGHDT, CDR2 YNNKEL (reference sequence). This CDR3 has 17 amino acids. This sequence originates from a woman aged 40 to 50 with acute COVID-19. The source material was PBMCs or T cells enriched from blood (not recorded which). The chain carries TRBV3-1 (or the pseudogene TRBV3-2) and TRBJ1-3; 10 nucleotides agree with TRBD1. The CDR3 DNA sequence: TGTGCCAGCAGCGGCGGGACAGGGGTTATCTCTGGAAACACCATATATTTT. It is translated as CASSGGTGVISGNTIYF.